Below, 28 T cell receptor beta chains from the same sample are listed, as sequenced in a study of neurological immune-mediated disorders. MiXCR was run by TCRdb on the 5' RACE reads, yielding one entry per CDR3 protein. The sample includes 30,000 or so distinct CDR3 sequences, roughly 15% of them seen just once. The sequenced material came from PBMCs. The receptor source for this set is an older man in good health.

As for this clonotype: In this CDR3 the conserved last residue, phenylalanine or tryptophan, is missing, so a read error is likely. CDR3 protein: CANRGRPNSYEQYL. The CDR3 DNA follows: TGCGCCAATAGGGGGCGGCCGAACTCCTACGAGCAGTACCTC. This chain connects TRBV2 to TRBJ2-7, with TRBD1 matching 7 bases. The CDR3 loop spans 14 amino acids. Germline CDR1 SNHLY, CDR2 FYNNEI.

The sample holds many counts of this clonotype. This rearrangement joins TRBV20-1 to TRBJ2-2, with D tentatively TRBD1 or TRBD2 (5 bases each). The germline CDR1 and CDR2 sequences are DFQATT and SNEGSKA (reference sequence). Between the trimmed V and J ends, which lost 7 bases and 2 bases, there was a span of 11 bases. The CDR3 is 13 residues long. CDR3 sequence reads: CSGETDNTGELFF. In DNA, the CDR3 is TGCAGTGGGGAGACAGACAACACCGGGGAGCTGTTTTTT.

In this sample, this clonotype turned up a few times. The J gene is TRBJ2-1, the V gene TRBV6-2 or TRBV6-3; D may match TRBD1 or TRBD2 (5 bases each). Germline values: CDR1 MNHEY, CDR2 SVGEGT. V gave up 6 bases and J gave up 5 bases, with 20 bases separating them. The CDR3 sequence is 16 residues long. The CDR3 DNA is TGTGCCAGCAGGGGGGTACAGGAAAACCTCGACAATGAGCAGTTCTTC. This gives the protein CASRGVQENLDNEQFF.

The table lists this clonotype with many counts. The chain joins TRBV5-8 to TRBJ2-2, with 10 positions matching TRBD1. The junction had 1 base not matched to a gene; V was cut back by 4 bases and J by 4 bases. Germline V CDR1 and CDR2: SGHTS, YDEGEE. This CDR3 spans 14 amino acids. CDR3 sequence: CASSGQGVTGELFF. The CDR3 DNA is TGTGCCAGCAGCGGACAGGGGGTCACCGGGGAGCTGTTTTTT. Supplemented by reference TRBV5-8 and TRBJ2-2, the full variable domain reads EAGVTQSPTHLIKTRGQQATLRCSPISGHTSVYWYQQALGLGLQFLLWYDEGEERNRGNFPPRFSGRQFPNYSSELNVNALELEDSALYLCASSGQGVTGELFFGEGSRLTVL.

This clonotype was found many times. One junction end disagrees with the germline gene, perhaps due to a read error. The chain couples TRBV7-2 to TRBJ2-1; 7 bases fit TRBD2. The CDR3 has 15 residues. Germline CDR1 and CDR2: SGHTA and FQGNSA. CDR3 in amino acids: CASSIARTRINEQFF. The CDR3 bases are TGTGCCAGCAGCATAGCTCGGACTAGAATCAATGAGCAGTTCTTC. Looking up the rest from reference TRBV7-2 and TRBJ2-1 gives the full variable domain: GAGVSQSPSNKVTEKGKDVELRCDPISGHTALYWYRQSLGQGLEFLIYFQGNSAPDKSGLPSDRFSAERTGGSVSTLTIQRTQQEDSAVYLCASSIARTRINEQFFGPGTRLTVL.

The chain combines TRBV4-2 with TRBJ1-5; TRBD1 matches at 10 bases. CDR1 and CDR2 (germline): LGHNA, YNFKEQ. The length of the CDR3 is 15 residues. V dropped 5 bases and J dropped 6; count of bases not matched to a gene: 7. CDR3 region: CASSGGQGRGQPQHF. CDR3 in DNA: TGTGCCAGCAGCGGGGGACAGGGGCGAGGTCAGCCCCAGCATTTT.

This chain links TRBV30 with TRBJ2-3; D unclear. Germline V lookup: CDR1 GTSNPN, CDR2 SVGIG (reference sequence). CDR3 length equals 12 residues. Trimming stripped 0 bases from V and 5 bases from J, with 6 bases between. CDR3 in DNA: TGTGCCTGGAGTGTAGGAGTAGATACGCAGTATTTT. This sequence encodes CAWSVGVDTQYF.

The sample holds many counts of this clonotype. V usage is TRBV5-6 and J usage is TRBJ1-1; 9 positions agree with TRBD1. The CDR3 runs to 15 residues. In germline, CDR1 is SGHDT, CDR2 YYEEEE. Germline trimming cut 2 bases from V and 5 bases from J; bases unmatched to any gene: 7. The CDR3 region has the DNA TGTGCCAGCAGCTTCCGGGACAGGGTTTTAACTGAAGCTTTCTTT. This codes for CASSFRDRVLTEAFF.

In this sample, this clonotype turned up many times. Written as DNA, the CDR3 is TGTGCCAGCAGCGGGGACAGGGGGCTCGGAGATACGCAGTATTTT. Its translation is CASSGDRGLGDTQYF. The V and J genes are TRBV7-6 and TRBJ2-3; 12 positions match TRBD1. V shed 5 bases and J 5 bases; nucleotides not matched to a gene: 5. CDR3 size: 15 residues. Germline V gene lookup returns CDR1 SGHVS and CDR2 FNYEAQ.

In this sample, this clonotype turned up many times. The chain combines TRBV5-1 with TRBJ1-1; possibly TRBD1 for D (6 bases). Trimming took 2 bases from V and 6 from J, leaving 11 bases between them. Germline assignment: CDR1 SGHRS and CDR2 YFSETQ. This CDR3 comprises 13 residues. CDR3 protein: CASSLQGEAEAFF. DNA of the CDR3: TGCGCCAGCAGCTTACAGGGAGAAGCTGAAGCTTTCTTT. Full variable domain (missing parts from reference TRBV5-1 and TRBJ1-1): KAGVTQTPRYLIKTRGQQVTLSCSPISGHRSVSWYQQTPGQGLQFLFEYFSETQRNKGNFPGRFSGRQFSNSRSEMNVSTLELGDSALYLCASSLQGEAEAFFGQGTRLTVV.

This clonotype was observed many times. The V gene is TRBV7-2, the J gene TRBJ2-5, with a tentative D call TRBD2 (5 bases). Germline V gene data show CDR1 as SGHTA and CDR2 as FQGNSA. V was clipped by 5 bases and J by 1 base, with 8 bases between them. The CDR3 totals 13 residues. CDR3 coding DNA: TGTGCCAGCAGCCTGACTACCCAAGAGACCCAGTACTTC. This encodes CASSLTTQETQYF.

This clonotype has ten or more counts. The CDR3: CASSQEGLAGYTF. CDR3 coding DNA: TGTGCCAGCAGCCAGGAGGGGCTAGCTGGCTACACCTTC. This rearrangement joins TRBV3-1 to TRBJ1-2; TRBD1 might be the D (5 bases). CDR3 length: 13 residues. Per germline, CDR1 LGHDT and CDR2 YNNKEL (reference sequence). The V gene lost 3 bases and the J gene lost 7 bases, with 12 bases spanning the gap.

The table lists this clonotype with many counts. This CDR3 is CASSPRAGGSGDTQYF. The CDR3 nucleotides read TGTGCCAGCAGCCCCCGAGCGGGGGGGTCGGGAGATACGCAGTATTTT. This rearrangement joins TRBV3-1 to TRBJ2-3, with 10 bases that match TRBD2. Germline V gives CDR1 LGHDT, CDR2 YNNKEL (reference sequence). V lost 4 bases and J lost 5; bases outside the gene matches: 9. The CDR3 loop spans 16 amino acids.

This clonotype appeared many times. The chain employs TRBV7-9 and TRBJ2-3; 7 bases align to TRBD1. J gave up 1 base and V 5 bases, and 6 bases lay outside the gene matches. Germline loops: CDR1 SEHNR, CDR2 FQNEAQ (reference sequence). This CDR3 comprises 15 residues. The CDR3 region has the DNA TGTGCCAGCAGCCAGGGACAGAGAGGCACAGATACGCAGTATTTT. Translation: CASSQGQRGTDTQYF.

Many counts were recorded for this clonotype. CDR3 residues: CASKSRSEAFF. In nucleotides, the CDR3 is TGTGCCAGCAAGTCACGCAGTGAAGCTTTCTTT. The chain combines TRBV2 with TRBJ1-1; D call uncertain. Trimming removed 7 bases from V and 7 bases from J, with 10 bases in between. Per germline, CDR1 SNHLY and CDR2 FYNNEI. This CDR3 is 11 amino acids long.

This clonotype showed up many times. This rearrangement joins TRBV7-2 to TRBJ1-6; 10 bases are shared with TRBD1. This CDR3 has 15 amino acids. Per germline, CDR1 SGHTA and CDR2 FQGNSA. The J segment lost 6 bases and the V segment lost 5 bases, leaving 4 bases of the junction unmatched. The DNA for the CDR3 is TGTGCCAGCAGCCCCGGGACAGGGGTTAATTCACCCCTCCACTTT. Translation: CASSPGTGVNSPLHF.

This clonotype was seen ten or more times. The chain recombines TRBV11-3 with TRBJ2-1; D possibly uses TRBD1 or TRBD2 (5 bases each). V lost 3 bases and J 1 base, leaving 10 bases between the germline ends. The CDR3 length is 15 residues. Germline assignment: CDR1 SGHNT and CDR2 YENEEA. This chain's CDR3 is CASSLMGDSYNEQFF. The CDR3 DNA sequence: TGTGCCAGCAGCTTGATGGGGGATTCCTACAATGAGCAGTTCTTC.

Many counts were recorded for this clonotype. The chain links TRBV9 to TRBJ1-6; D perhaps matches TRBD1 (5 bases). The germline CDR1 and CDR2 sequences are SGDLS and YYNGEE. This CDR3 spans 15 amino acids. V shed 1 base and J shed 6 bases, with 11 bases lying between them. In DNA form, the CDR3 reads TGTGCCAGCAGCGTAAATGGAGGGGTTAATTCACCCCTCCACTTT. Its translation: CASSVNGGVNSPLHF.

This clonotype was picked up many times. The V and J genes are TRBV7-2 and TRBJ2-4, with 8 bases matching TRBD1. CDR1 is SGHTA, CDR2 FQGNSA, per germline. The CDR3 is made up of 14 amino acids. V trimming: 5 bases; J trimming: 4 bases; junction bases outside the gene matches: 4. CDR3 DNA: TGTGCCAGCAGCACCGACAGGGGTAAAAACATTCAGTACTTC. Its translation: CASSTDRGKNIQYF.

This clonotype was detected ten times or more. The chain employs TRBV24-1 and TRBJ2-7; TRBD1 is a possible D gene (5 bases). This CDR3 has 16 residues. Germline loops: CDR1 KGHDR, CDR2 SFDVKD. V was cut by 0 bases and J by 6 bases, with 17 bases left in between. The CDR3: CATSDLRKGRVPEQYF. CDR3 bases: TGTGCCACCAGTGATTTGCGTAAGGGGCGAGTTCCCGAGCAGTACTTC.

This clonotype occurred many times. In DNA form, the CDR3 reads TGTGCCAGCAGCTTAATAGCGACTGGGGCCAACGTCCTGACTTTC. Translated: CASSLIATGANVLTF. The chain uses TRBV7-6 and TRBJ2-6; D is possibly TRBD2 (5 bases). V was shortened by 2 bases and J by 2 bases, with 7 bases between the two germline ends. Per germline, CDR1 SGHVS and CDR2 FNYEAQ. The length of the CDR3 is 15 residues.

In its sample, this clonotype was seen once. The rearrangement links TRBV7-2 to TRBJ2-3; 8 positions agree with TRBD2. Trimming cost V 5 bases and J 11 bases; bases outside gene matches: 6. Germline V gene lookup returns CDR1 SGHTA and CDR2 FQGNSA. The CDR3 runs to 12 residues. In nucleotides, the CDR3 is TGTGCCAGCAGCAGAATAGCGGGGTGGCAGTATTTT. It encodes CASSRIAGWQYF.

There are many counts of this clonotype. J is TRBJ1-5 and V is TRBV28; 9 nucleotides match TRBD1. This CDR3 comprises 20 residues. The germline CDR1 and CDR2 sequences are MDHEN and SYDVKM. The junction had 15 bases not matched to a gene; V was cut back by 3 bases and J by 0 bases. The CDR3 nucleotides read TGTGCCAGCAGTTTCATTCATCCGGACAGGGGAGGTTATAGCAATCAGCCCCAGCATTTT. Translated: CASSFIHPDRGGYSNQPQHF.

This clonotype was observed at least ten times. This chain links TRBV4-1 with TRBJ2-5; 8 bases fit TRBD1. V was pared by 0 bases and J by 6 bases, with 21 bases of the junction left unmatched. Per germline, CDR1 MGHRA and CDR2 YSYEKL. The CDR3 is 20 amino acids. The CDR3 DNA is TGCGCCAGCAGCCAAGAAAGCCCCACCGACAGGGGTGGAGCGCCAAAGACCCAGTACTTC. Its protein is CASSQESPTDRGGAPKTQYF.

Many counts were recorded for this clonotype. This chain connects TRBV20-1 to TRBJ1-2; 9 bases fit TRBD1. Germline-derived CDR1 and CDR2 are DFQATT and SNEGSKA (reference sequence). The CDR3 runs to 15 residues. The trim removed 5 bases at V and 4 bases at J, leaving 11 bases unmatched. This CDR3 reads CSAFLEGQGPYGYTF. DNA of the CDR3: TGCAGTGCTTTCCTTGAGGGACAGGGACCCTATGGCTACACCTTC.

In its sample, this clonotype was seen many times. This chain links TRBV11-3 with TRBJ2-3; 8 nucleotides align to TRBD1. In germline, CDR1 is SGHNT, CDR2 YENEEA. V lost 1 base and J lost 4; bases outside the gene matches: 13. CDR3 length: 18 amino acids. CDR3 DNA: TGTGCCAGCAGCTTAGGAAGAGGGACAGGAGAGGGGTCAGATACGCAGTATTTT. This encodes CASSLGRGTGEGSDTQYF. The full variable domain, its missing parts supplied by reference TRBV11-3 and TRBJ2-3, is EAGVVQSPRYKIIEKKQPVAFWCNPISGHNTLYWYLQNLGQGPELLIRYENEEAVDDSQLPKDRFSAERLKGVDSTLKIQPAELGDSAVYLCASSLGRGTGEGSDTQYFGPGTRLTVL.

This clonotype came up many times. The chain uses TRBV10-3 and TRBJ2-3, with D hard to call. CDR1 ENHRY and CDR2 SYGVKD come from the germline V gene. The CDR3 contains 11 residues. V lost 8 bases to trimming and J lost 4 bases, with 7 bases between them. The CDR3 is CAIGGADTQYF. Here the CDR3 DNA reads TGTGCCATCGGTGGCGCAGATACGCAGTATTTT.

Only a few counts were recorded for this clonotype. This chain connects TRBV4-3 to TRBJ2-7; 13 nucleotides align to TRBD2. The CDR3 contains 14 residues. Germline V gene lookup returns CDR1 LGHNA and CDR2 YSLEER. V lost 5 bases, J lost 6 bases, and 4 bases stayed unmatched. This chain's CDR3 is CASSETSGGFEQYF. The CDR3 coding sequence is TGCGCCAGCAGCGAGACTAGCGGGGGGTTCGAGCAGTACTTC.